This T cell receptor (beta chain) was obtained from a study of blood T cell repertoires in COVID-19. Turning to the study itself: Spain, Italy and the United States supplied samples that represented acute and convalescent COVID-19.

In germline, CDR1 is WNHNN, CDR2 SYGVQD (reference sequence). The V gene end was trimmed by 6 bases and the J gene end by 6 bases; junction bases not matched to a gene: 9. The CDR3 loop spans 14 amino acids. Here immunoSEQ multiplex PCR was the method, and the copy in TCRdb shows in-frame clones only, minus some. The data contain roughly 30,000 clones, around 72% of them seen just once; the ten biggest clones take up around a fifth. Material for sequencing was peripheral blood. The J gene is TRBJ1-1, the V gene TRBV10-1; the match to TRBD1 covers 8 bases. The source is a boy aged 2 to 10 with active or convalescent COVID-19. CDR3: CASRPDRVGSEAFF. In nucleotides, the CDR3 is TGCGCCAGCAGACCGGACAGGGTCGGCTCTGAAGCTTTCTTT.